The next 29 T cell receptor beta chains were all read from a single sample in a study of T cell responses to AZD1222 COVID-19 vaccine. TCRdb's table, derived via immunoSEQ multiplex PCR, lists solely in-frame clones and lacks some. The sample has roughly 80,000 clones; around nine tenths are singletons. Here the sequenced sample was peripheral blood, taken 28 days after the second AZD1222 dose. Every receptor here comes from an adult who received the AZD1222 COVID-19 vaccine.

This chain joins TRBV20-1 and TRBJ2-3; 10 bases match TRBD2. The ends lost 3 bases at V and 2 bases at J; junction bases unmatched: 8. In germline, CDR1 is DFQATT, CDR2 SNEGSKA (reference sequence). CDR3 length: 16 residues. DNA of the CDR3: TGCAGTGCTAGTGTGCTAGCGGGGGCCTTCACAGATACGCAGTATTTT. Translated: CSASVLAGAFTDTQYF.

This chain uses TRBV5-1 with TRBJ2-3; 12 bases agree with TRBD2. The CDR3 is 18 residues long. Germline V gene lookup returns CDR1 SGHRS and CDR2 YFSETQ. The trim removed 0 bases at V and 5 bases at J, leaving 10 bases unmatched. The DNA of the CDR3 is TGCGCCAGCAGCTTGGGTCGAGGACTAGCGGGGCCCGAAGATACGCAGTATTTT. It codes for CASSLGRGLAGPEDTQYF.

V is TRBV28 and J is TRBJ2-6; 8 positions match TRBD1. The V segment lost 3 bases and the J segment 4 bases; nucleotides outside the gene matches: 5. Germline values: CDR1 MDHEN, CDR2 SYDVKM. The CDR3 is made up of 16 amino acids. CDR3 nucleotide sequence: TGTGCCAGCAGTTTCCAGGGGGCGTTGGGGGCCAACGTCCTGACTTTC. This translates into CASSFQGALGANVLTF.

The chain has TRBV2 and TRBJ1-6; D might be TRBD1 (5 bases). The germline CDR1 and CDR2 sequences are SNHLY and FYNNEI. V lost 7 bases and J lost 3, with 13 bases in between. CDR3 length equals 15 residues. CDR3 sequence: CASKPGVNYNSPLHF. CDR3 nucleotides: TGTGCCAGCAAGCCGGGGGTAAACTATAATTCACCCCTCCACTTT.

V and J are TRBV7-9 and TRBJ2-7; D is undetermined. The CDR3 runs to 13 residues. The V gene's germline CDR1 is SEHNR and CDR2 FQNEAQ (reference sequence). V was cut by 5 bases and J by 4 bases, with 12 bases left in between. CDR3 in DNA: TGTGCCAGCAGCCCCGTCGGTCGATACGAGCAGTACTTC. This sequence encodes CASSPVGRYEQYF.

The chain couples TRBV27 to TRBJ2-7; 8 nucleotides line up with TRBD2. This CDR3 has 14 residues. V lost 7 bases to trimming and J lost 6 bases; unmatched junction nucleotides: 11. Per the germline V gene, CDR1 is MNHEY and CDR2 is SMNVEV (reference sequence). CDR3: CASTRGGAIPEQYF. The CDR3 coding sequence is TGTGCCAGCACCCGGGGGGGGGCGATCCCCGAGCAGTACTTC.

The chain couples TRBV18 to TRBJ1-6, with 7 positions matching TRBD1. CDR3 length equals 14 residues. Germline loops: CDR1 KGHSH, CDR2 LQKENI. V trimming: 5 bases; J trimming: 8 bases; junction bases outside the gene matches: 6. The CDR3 loop is CASSATGRDSPLHF. The CDR3 DNA reads as TGTGCCAGCTCAGCGACAGGGAGAGATTCACCCCTCCACTTT.

The chain employs TRBV19 and TRBJ1-1, with TRBD1 identical over 7 bases. This CDR3 region has 15 residues. J was trimmed by 7 bases and V by 3 bases; bases with no gene match: 11. CDR1 LNHDA and CDR2 SQIVND come from the germline V gene (reference sequence). DNA of the CDR3: TGTGCCAGTAGTATCCCCTTCCAGGGGGGGTTTGAAGCTTTCTTT. Translation gives CASSIPFQGGFEAFF.

The chain is built from TRBV7-9 and TRBJ1-1; 8 bases map to TRBD1. CDR3 length equals 17 residues. V lost 5 bases, J lost 2 bases, and 13 bases stayed unmatched. Germline lookup yields CDR1 SEHNR and CDR2 FQNEAQ (reference sequence). The CDR3 sequence is CASSPNRGAVDNTEAFF. CDR3 in DNA: TGTGCCAGCAGCCCGAACAGGGGGGCAGTAGACAACACTGAAGCTTTCTTT.

The chain joins TRBV4-3 to TRBJ1-1, with unresolved D. With 4 bases removed from V and 1 base from J, the gap between germline ends came to 13 bases. The CDR3 is 15 residues long. From germline, CDR1 is LGHNA and CDR2 YSLEER. CDR3 protein: CASSRTVRENTEAFF. DNA for the CDR3: TGCGCCAGCAGCCGAACGGTCCGGGAGAACACTGAAGCTTTCTTT.

The chain joins TRBV19 to TRBJ1-5; D not certain. Germline loops: CDR1 LNHDA, CDR2 SQIVND (reference sequence). The CDR3 has 13 amino acids. V was clipped by 3 bases and J by 9 bases, with 12 bases between them. The CDR3 protein is CASSMPPWRPQHF. DNA of the CDR3: TGTGCCAGTAGTATGCCCCCTTGGCGGCCCCAGCATTTT.

In nucleotides, the CDR3 is TGTGCCAGCGGGGTGGGATCCTATAATTCACCCCTCCACTTT. Translated: CASGVGSYNSPLHF. The chain uses TRBV2 and TRBJ1-6; D uncertain. With 8 bases removed from V and 1 base from J, the gap between germline ends came to 9 bases. The CDR3 contains 14 residues. Germline values: CDR1 SNHLY, CDR2 FYNNEI.

The V call is TRBV6-5, the J call TRBJ2-7, with 8 bases identical to TRBD1. There are 15 residues in the CDR3. V lost 8 bases to trimming and J lost 5 bases; unmatched junction nucleotides: 14. Germline V gene sequence: CDR1 MNHEY, CDR2 SVGAGI. The CDR3 reads CASGQGRILQNEQYF. The CDR3 DNA follows: TGTGCCAGCGGACAGGGCAGAATCTTACAGAACGAGCAGTACTTC.

The gene calls are TRBV15 and TRBJ2-1; maybe TRBD2 (6 bases). The CDR3 is 16 amino acids. The V and J ends lost 5 bases and 3 bases respectively, with 17 bases between them. Germline CDR1 reads LNHNV; CDR2 reads YYDKDF (reference sequence). Here the CDR3 reads CATSGYSGLGYNEQFF. Here the CDR3 DNA reads TGTGCCACCAGCGGATATAGCGGCCTCGGCTACAATGAGCAGTTCTTC.

V and J are TRBV15 and TRBJ2-7; D is ambiguous. CDR1 is LNHNV, CDR2 YYDKDF, per germline (reference sequence). Trimming removed 6 bases from V and 0 bases from J, with 9 bases in between. The CDR3 loop spans 13 amino acids. CDR3 in DNA: TGTGCCACCAGAAGTAGGAGCTCCTACGAGCAGTACTTC. This gives the protein CATRSRSSYEQYF.

This chain links TRBV19 with TRBJ1-1; D might be TRBD1 (5 bases). CDR3 size: 15 residues. The V and J ends lost 3 bases and 1 base respectively, with 12 bases between them. Germline CDR1 is LNHDA and CDR2 is SQIVND (reference sequence). The CDR3 sequence: CASSIEGVPNTEAFF. Here the CDR3 DNA reads TGTGCCAGTAGTATTGAAGGGGTACCGAACACTGAAGCTTTCTTT.

This chain links TRBV12-5 with TRBJ1-5; possibly TRBD1 for D (6 bases). V lost 5 bases and J 7 bases, leaving 12 bases between the germline ends. The CDR3 loop spans 13 amino acids. Per the germline V gene, CDR1 is LGHNT and CDR2 is FRNRAP. CDR3 in amino acids: CASGLEGGQPQHF. Here the CDR3 DNA reads TGTGCTAGTGGTCTCGAGGGGGGCCAGCCCCAGCATTTT.

The chain carries TRBV11-2 and TRBJ2-3; D not resolved. The germline CDR1 and CDR2 sequences are SGHAT and FQNNGV. Trimming took off 6 bases at V and 0 bases at J, with 4 bases between the two ends. The CDR3 runs to 12 residues. The CDR3 nucleotides read TGTGCCAGCAGTCAGAGCACAGATACGCAGTATTTT. Amino acids: CASSQSTDTQYF.

This chain connects TRBV7-2 to TRBJ1-6, with 7 bases fitting TRBD1. CDR1 SGHTA and CDR2 FQGNSA come from the germline V gene. Trimming at V came to 3 bases and at J to 10 bases, leaving 6 bases not matched to a gene. The CDR3 sequence is 14 residues long. CDR3 loop: CASSLTGLGSPLHF. DNA for the CDR3: TGTGCCAGCAGCTTGACAGGGCTCGGCTCACCCCTCCACTTT.

The chain joins TRBV7-9 to TRBJ2-5; D tentatively reads TRBD1 or TRBD2 (5 bases each). The CDR3 length is 14 residues. Trimming removed 5 bases from V and 4 bases from J, with 14 bases in between. Germline CDR1 and CDR2: SEHNR and FQNEAQ (reference sequence). CDR3 sequence (DNA): TGTGCCAGCAGCACCCGGGACGCGGCAGAGACCCAGTACTTC. The encoded protein is CASSTRDAAETQYF.

This rearrangement joins TRBV2 to TRBJ1-2, with D unclear. The CDR3 spans 13 residues. V lost 5 bases, J lost 2 bases, and 9 bases lay in between. CDR1 and CDR2 from the germline V gene are SNHLY and FYNNEI. This chain's CDR3 is CASSIQENYGYTF. CDR3 DNA sequence: TGTGCCAGCAGTATTCAGGAGAACTATGGCTACACCTTC.

This rearrangement joins TRBV11-2 to TRBJ2-7; D is uncertain. The germline V gene encodes CDR1 SGHAT and CDR2 FQNNGV. V lost 2 bases and J lost 9, with 14 bases in between. This CDR3 has 13 residues. The CDR3 DNA reads TGTGCCAGCAGCTTACCGGGCGAGATTGGGCAGTACTTC. This translates into CASSLPGEIGQYF.

This chain connects TRBV6-2 or TRBV6-3 to TRBJ1-1, with D hard to call. The CDR3 contains 13 residues. Between the trimmed V and J ends, which lost 6 bases and 1 base, there was a span of 9 bases. Germline V gene sequence: CDR1 MNHEY, CDR2 SVGEGT. The CDR3 here is CASSPEANTEAFF. The CDR3 region has the DNA TGTGCCAGCAGCCCGGAGGCGAACACTGAAGCTTTCTTT.

This sequence joins TRBV6-5 and TRBJ2-7; D gene uncertain. V dropped 6 bases and J dropped 0 bases, with 15 bases sitting between them. This CDR3 region has 15 residues. Germline-derived CDR1 and CDR2 are MNHEY and SVGAGI. DNA for the CDR3: TGTGCCAGCAGCCCCCCCGGGTCCACCTCCTACGAGCAGTACTTC. Protein: CASSPPGSTSYEQYF.

This sequence joins TRBV6-5 and TRBJ1-2; D gene uncertain. The V end lost 4 bases, the J end lost 8 bases, and 20 bases lay between the germline ends. CDR1 and CDR2 from the germline V gene are MNHEY and SVGAGI. This CDR3 is built from 15 residues. CDR3: CASSSHSFSLVGYTF. In DNA form, the CDR3 reads TGTGCCAGCAGTTCGCACAGTTTCTCCTTAGTAGGCTACACCTTC.

The CDR3 region has the DNA TGTGCCAGCAGCGCAGGGTACAGGGTTTACGACGAGCAGTACTTC. This translates into CASSAGYRVYDEQYF. The chain is built from TRBV9 and TRBJ2-7, with D perhaps TRBD1 (6 bases). Trimming removed 3 bases at V and 5 bases at J, with 18 bases between. Germline V lookup: CDR1 SGDLS, CDR2 YYNGEE. The CDR3 spans 15 residues.

This clone was picked up a small number of times. The DNA of the CDR3 is TGTGCCAGCAGCTTACTGGGGGGTGAGCAGTTCTTC. This codes for CASSLLGGEQFF. V gene TRBV7-9 combines with J gene TRBJ2-1; weak D call: TRBD2 (6 bases). The germline CDR1 and CDR2 sequences are SEHNR and FQNEAQ (reference sequence). The CDR3 totals 12 residues. Deletions cut 2 bases from V and 9 bases from J, with 8 bases between. Filled out from reference TRBV7-9 and TRBJ2-1, the complete variable domain reads DTGVSQNPRHKITKRGQNVTFRCDPISEHNRLYWYRQTLGQGPEFLTYFQNEAQLEKSRLLSDRFSAERPKGSFSTLEIQRTEQGDSAMYLCASSLLGGEQFFGPGTRLTVL.

J is TRBJ1-6 and V is TRBV6-2 or TRBV6-3, with D uncertain. The CDR3 has 15 residues. The ends were cut back, 5 bases at V and 6 bases at J, with 14 bases in the middle. Germline CDR1 is MNHEY and CDR2 is SVGEGT. Here the CDR3 DNA reads TGTGCCAGCAGTGGTACGGGGTTTAGTAATTCACCCCTCCACTTT. Translation gives CASSGTGFSNSPLHF.

This chain uses TRBV6-1 with TRBJ1-1; TRBD1 aligns across 7 bases. The CDR3 has 14 residues. Germline assignment: CDR1 MNHNS and CDR2 SASEGT. V was clipped by 2 bases and J by 5 bases; unmatched bases: 5. The CDR3 spells CASSETRGGTEAFF. As DNA, the CDR3 is TGTGCCAGCAGTGAAACCAGGGGGGGAACTGAAGCTTTCTTT.